Listed here are 21 T cell receptor beta chains from one sample, sequenced in a study of OX40 agonist ivuxolimab in advanced cancers. Clones were sequenced by immunoSEQ multiplex PCR, and TCRdb holds only the in-frame ones, with some missing. The table has 60,000 to 85,000 clones, nearly 85% seen once. The specimen comprised CD4+ or CD8+ T cells sorted from blood, sampled in a trial of the OX40 agonist ivuxolimab. The origin of the receptors is an adult with an advanced solid tumor such as melanoma, head and neck, liver or kidney cancer.

The rearrangement uses TRBV7-2 and TRBJ2-7; D is undetermined. V was pared by 1 base and J by 3 bases, with 13 bases between. The CDR3 covers 15 residues. Germline CDR1 reads SGHTA; CDR2 reads FQGNSA. The CDR3 protein is CASSLDSGSLYEQYF. The CDR3 nucleotides are TGTGCCAGCAGCTTAGATTCGGGCAGCCTCTACGAGCAGTACTTC.

This clone occurred once. The chain combines TRBV27 with TRBJ2-3, with D perhaps matching TRBD1 (5 bases). V was trimmed by 7 bases and J by 2 bases, leaving 16 bases between them. Germline V gives CDR1 MNHEY, CDR2 SMNVEV (reference sequence). CDR3 length equals 15 residues. CDR3 nucleotides: TGTGCCAGCAACCGTTGGGCAGGGTACACAGATACGCAGTATTTT. It encodes CASNRWAGYTDTQYF.

This clone has only one observation. The V and J genes are TRBV6-5 and TRBJ2-5; D gene unclear. The germline V and J ends were trimmed by 6 bases and 2 bases, with 7 bases remaining between them. Germline lookup yields CDR1 MNHEY and CDR2 SVGAGI. The CDR3 covers 12 residues. CDR3 residues: CASRRPQETQYF. The CDR3, as DNA: TGTGCCAGCAGGCGACCTCAAGAGACCCAGTACTTC.

The CDR3 loop is CASSLTDSHNEQFF. The DNA for the CDR3 is TGTGCCAGCAGCTTAACGGACAGTCACAATGAGCAGTTCTTC. The rearrangement links TRBV7-3 to TRBJ2-1, with a weak D call TRBD1 (6 bases). Trimming pared 0 bases from V and 5 bases from J, leaving 8 bases between. Germline V gene data show CDR1 as SGHTA and CDR2 as FQGTGA. The CDR3 consists of 14 residues.

This clone was counted once. The CDR3 DNA sequence: TGCGCCAGCAGTCAGGATCTGAACACTGAAGCTTTCTTT. Protein: CASSQDLNTEAFF. This sequence joins TRBV5-1 and TRBJ1-1; D unclear. The length of the CDR3 is 13 residues. The V and J ends lost 5 bases and 0 bases respectively, with 8 bases between them. The germline V gene encodes CDR1 SGHRS and CDR2 YFSETQ. Looking up the rest from reference TRBV5-1 and TRBJ1-1 gives the full variable domain: KAGVTQTPRYLIKTRGQQVTLSCSPISGHRSVSWYQQTPGQGLQFLFEYFSETQRNKGNFPGRFSGRQFSNSRSEMNVSTLELGDSALYLCASSQDLNTEAFFGQGTRLTVV.

This clone was seen a handful of times. This chain joins TRBV7-2 and TRBJ2-3; 14 bases agree with TRBD2. Germline V lookup: CDR1 SGHTA, CDR2 FQGNSA. The CDR3 totals 18 residues. V trimming: 6 bases; J trimming: 4 bases; junction bases outside the gene matches: 12. For the CDR3, the DNA is TGTGCCAGCAGTCCCGGACTAGCGGGAGGAAGATGGGCAGATACGCAGTATTTT. Translation gives CASSPGLAGGRWADTQYF.

The chain couples TRBV30 to TRBJ2-6, with 12 positions matching TRBD1. V was clipped by 2 bases and J by 0 bases; unmatched bases: 8. Per germline, CDR1 GTSNPN and CDR2 SVGIG (reference sequence). The CDR3 contains 19 residues. The CDR3 nucleotides read TGTGCCTGGAGTTCAACCGGGACAGGGGGCTTCTCTGGGGCCAACGTCCTGACTTTC. This encodes CAWSSTGTGGFSGANVLTF.

The chain combines TRBV7-2 with TRBJ2-1, with D perhaps given as TRBD1 or TRBD2 (5 bases each). The germline V gene has CDR1 SGHTA and CDR2 FQGNSA. The V gene lost 1 base and the J gene lost 7 bases, with 11 bases spanning the gap. The CDR3 covers 14 residues. CDR3 loop: CASSLGQGENEQFF. Written as DNA, the CDR3 is TGTGCCAGCAGCTTAGGTCAGGGAGAAAATGAGCAGTTCTTC.

The chain has TRBV9 and TRBJ2-3, with 8 bases that match TRBD1. This CDR3 has 14 amino acids. V lost 2 bases and J lost 4; bases outside the gene matches: 3. Germline assignment: CDR1 SGDLS and CDR2 YYNGEE. The CDR3 region has the DNA TGTGCCAGCAGCGTGAGACAGGGGTCAGATACGCAGTATTTT. Translating gives CASSVRQGSDTQYF.

The gene calls are TRBV7-9 and TRBJ2-4; tentative D call: TRBD2 (5 bases). Trimming removed 3 bases from V and 0 bases from J, with 6 bases in between. CDR1 is SEHNR, CDR2 FQNEAQ, per germline (reference sequence). This CDR3 has 14 residues. Here the CDR3 reads CASSFGGAKNIQYF. As DNA, the CDR3 is TGTGCCAGCAGCTTCGGAGGAGCCAAAAACATTCAGTACTTC.

The rearrangement uses TRBV5-6 and TRBJ1-2; TRBD1 aligns across 8 bases. Trimming at V came to 4 bases and at J to 8 bases, leaving 10 bases not matched to a gene. Germline V gives CDR1 SGHDT, CDR2 YYEEEE. The CDR3 is 14 residues long. CDR3 amino acids: CASSAPGTGQGYTF. CDR3 nucleotide sequence: TGTGCCAGCAGCGCTCCCGGGACAGGTCAGGGCTACACCTTC.

This chain links TRBV28 with TRBJ1-1; TRBD1 might be the D (6 bases). In germline, CDR1 is MDHEN, CDR2 SYDVKM. The CDR3 covers 14 residues. V was pared by 8 bases and J by 0 bases, with 13 bases between. This CDR3 reads CASGIGQLNTEAFF. CDR3 nucleotides: TGTGCCAGCGGGATCGGACAGTTGAACACTGAAGCTTTCTTT. Full variable domain (missing parts from reference TRBV28 and TRBJ1-1): DVKVTQSSRYLVKRTGEKVFLECVQDMDHENMFWYRQDPGLGLRLIYFSYDVKMKEKGDIPEGYSVSREKKERFSLILESASTNQTSMYLCASGIGQLNTEAFFGQGTRLTVV.

The V call is TRBV7-2, the J call TRBJ2-3; 12 bases map to TRBD2. This CDR3 spans 18 amino acids. Germline-derived CDR1 and CDR2 are SGHTA and FQGNSA. V was clipped by 5 bases and J by 5 bases; unmatched bases: 14. The CDR3 DNA reads TGTGCCAGCAGCATTTTGGGATCTAGCGGGGGGGCCAGAGATACGCAGTATTTT. Translating it yields CASSILGSSGGARDTQYF.

The CDR3 protein is CASSLAGGKFTIYF. CDR3 in DNA: TGTGCCAGCAGCTTAGCAGGGGGCAAGTTCACCATATATTTT. The rearrangement links TRBV7-2 to TRBJ1-3; 7 nucleotides line up with TRBD1. This CDR3 spans 14 amino acids. Germline CDR1 and CDR2: SGHTA and FQGNSA. The V gene end was trimmed by 0 bases and the J gene end by 9 bases; junction bases not matched to a gene: 5.

This rearrangement joins TRBV18 to TRBJ2-1; D is possibly TRBD1 (6 bases). Germline-derived CDR1 and CDR2 are KGHSH and LQKENI. The CDR3 is made up of 16 amino acids. The germline V and J ends were trimmed by 3 bases and 1 base, with 13 bases remaining between them. The CDR3 nucleotides are TGTGCCAGCTCACCCAGACAGGACCCTTCCTACAATGAGCAGTTCTTC. Encoded protein: CASSPRQDPSYNEQFF.

The genes are TRBV19 and TRBJ2-7; D is perhaps TRBD1 (5 bases). Germline loops: CDR1 LNHDA, CDR2 SQIVND (reference sequence). The CDR3 length is 13 residues. The V end lost 7 bases, the J end lost 0 bases, and 10 bases lay between the germline ends. The CDR3 region has the DNA TGTGCCAGTAATGCCAGGGTCTCCTACGAGCAGTACTTC. Protein sequence: CASNARVSYEQYF.

J is TRBJ1-2 and V is TRBV4-3; D gene unclear. V lost 4 bases to trimming and J lost 2 bases, with 11 bases between them. In germline, CDR1 is LGHNA, CDR2 YSLEER. This CDR3 is built from 14 residues. CDR3 sequence: CASSRETGNYGYTF. In DNA form, the CDR3 reads TGCGCCAGCAGCCGAGAGACGGGGAACTATGGCTACACCTTC.

The chain links TRBV5-1 to TRBJ2-7, with 10 bases that match TRBD1. The CDR3 length is 14 residues. Germline V CDR1 and CDR2: SGHRS, YFSETQ. V lost 4 bases and J lost 6; bases outside the gene matches: 7. Here the CDR3 reads CASSTGTGVVEQYF. The CDR3 DNA follows: TGCGCCAGCAGCACCGGGACAGGGGTAGTCGAGCAGTACTTC.

This clone was recorded only once. The same CDR3 can be traced to other DNA sequences in this sample. CDR3 in DNA: TGCAGCGTTGAGGACAACTATGGCTACACCTTC. Protein: CSVEDNYGYTF. The chain couples TRBV29-1 to TRBJ1-2, with unresolved D. There are 11 residues in the CDR3. CDR1 and CDR2 (germline): SQVTM, ANQGSEA. V lost 3 bases to trimming and J lost 2 bases, with 4 bases between them.

The rearrangement links TRBV7-2 to TRBJ2-7; D gene unclear. V lost 3 bases, J lost 6 bases, and 15 bases lay in between. Per the germline V gene, CDR1 is SGHTA and CDR2 is FQGNSA. The CDR3 length is 14 residues. The CDR3 sequence: CASSFLTRGGEQYF. The DNA for the CDR3 is TGTGCCAGCAGCTTCCTGACGCGTGGCGGCGAGCAGTACTTC.

The rearrangement links TRBV28 to TRBJ1-1, with TRBD1 matching over 10 bases. V lost 8 bases and J lost 1; bases outside the gene matches: 4. Looked up from germline, CDR1 is MDHEN and CDR2 is SYDVKM. This CDR3 spans 14 amino acids. The CDR3 region has the DNA TGTGCCAGCCGTAGACAGGGGGCGAACACTGAAGCTTTCTTT. Residues: CASRRQGANTEAFF.